These 23 T cell receptor beta chains were sequenced from one sample in a study of T cells in Graves' hyperthyroidism and ophthalmopathy (dated by TCRdb to the late 2010s). Library generation was performed with multiplex PCR. The instrument given in TCRdb is Illumina HiSeq 2000. The TCR beta CDR3 regions were amplified from RNA transcripts. A first-round RT-PCR of the TCR CDR3 used the HTBI primer set with the Qiagen OneStep RT-PCR kit. The public reads were run again by TCRdb, first through fastp at Q25 and then through MiXCR, and only productive beta chains were kept. CDR3 protein duplicates are merged, each entry listing the most common genes and DNA. In all, the sample holds about 360,000 distinct CDR3 sequences, and roughly an eighth of those were seen once. The ten top clones hold less than 10% of the sample. What was sequenced was blood. The receptor set was obtained from a young woman with Graves' hyperthyroidism.

The sample holds a few counts of this clonotype. The V gene is TRBV28, the J gene TRBJ2-3; maybe TRBD1 (6 bases). V was shortened by 9 bases and J by 0 bases, with 13 bases between the two germline ends. CDR1 is MDHEN and CDR2 is SYDVKM in the germline V gene. CDR3 length equals 14 residues. The CDR3 nucleotides read TGTGCCAGTGGTTGGGACACAAGCACAGATACGCAGTATTTT. Translating gives CASGWDTSTDTQYF.

In its sample, this clonotype was seen many times. The chain employs TRBV7-8 and TRBJ2-7; 7 bases map to TRBD1. V gave up 4 bases and J gave up 6 bases; unmatched junction bases: 12. Germline loops: CDR1 SGHVS, CDR2 FQNEAQ. There are 15 residues in the CDR3. The CDR3 bases are TGTGCCAGCAGCTCGGAATACCGGACAGGTGTCGAGCAGTACTTC. Translated: CASSSEYRTGVEQYF.

This clonotype was found many times. The chain employs TRBV7-3 and TRBJ1-4; D remains ambiguous. CDR3 length: 13 amino acids. The germline V and J ends were trimmed by 2 bases and 7 bases, with 8 bases remaining between them. Germline V gene data show CDR1 as SGHTA and CDR2 as FQGTGA. The CDR3 reads CASSLRSGEKLFF. CDR3 bases: TGTGCCAGCAGCTTACGGTCGGGTGAAAAACTGTTTTTT. Drawing the rest from reference TRBV7-3 and TRBJ1-4, the complete variable domain is GAGVSQTPSNKVTEKGKYVELRCDPISGHTALYWYRQSLGQGPEFLIYFQGTGAADDSGLPNDRFFAVRPEGSVSTLKIQRTERGDSAVYLCASSLRSGEKLFFGSGTQLSVL.

This clonotype was found many times. This chain links TRBV2 with TRBJ1-3; D ambiguous. This CDR3 is 14 amino acids long. CDR1 is SNHLY, CDR2 FYNNEI, per germline. Trimming stripped 4 bases from V and 4 bases from J, with 11 bases between. The DNA for the CDR3 is TGTGCCAGCAGTGTGAACGAGGCAGGAAACACCATATATTTT. Its translation is CASSVNEAGNTIYF.

This clonotype was observed a handful of times. The CDR3, as DNA: TGTGCCGTAACAGGGGAACCCGTGGACGAAAAACTGTTTTTT. This translates into CAVTGEPVDEKLFF. The V gene is TRBV5-4, the J gene TRBJ1-4; 7 bases are shared with TRBD1. The germline gives CDR1 SGHNT, CDR2 YYREEE (reference sequence). The V gene end was trimmed by 10 bases and the J gene end by 8 bases; junction bases not matched to a gene: 14. This CDR3 region has 14 residues.

This chain joins TRBV30 and TRBJ1-1; 7 bases are shared with TRBD1. V was pared by 2 bases and J by 2 bases, with 5 bases of the junction left unmatched. The germline V gene encodes CDR1 GTSNPN and CDR2 SVGIG (reference sequence). CDR3 length equals 14 residues. CDR3 sequence: CAWSTGQFNTEAFF. The CDR3 nucleotides read TGTGCCTGGAGTACGGGACAGTTTAACACTGAAGCTTTCTTT. Looking up the rest from reference TRBV30 and TRBJ1-1 gives the full variable domain: SQTIHQWPATLVQPVGSPLSLECTVEGTSNPNLYWYRQAAGRGLQLLFYSVGIGQISSEVPQNLSASRPQDRQFILSSKKLLLSDSGFYLCAWSTGQFNTEAFFGQGTRLTVV.

The chain has TRBV14 and TRBJ2-4; 7 nucleotides align to TRBD1. The CDR3 spans 15 residues. Losses at the gene ends were 7 bases for V and 2 bases for J; bases not matched to a gene: 8. Germline V gives CDR1 SGHDN, CDR2 FVKESK. The CDR3 loop is CASNNQGDPKNIQYF. Written as DNA, the CDR3 is TGTGCCAGCAATAACCAGGGGGATCCCAAAAACATTCAGTACTTC. Full variable domain (rest looked up from reference TRBV14 and TRBJ2-4): EAGVTQFPSHSVIEKGQTVTLRCDPISGHDNLYWYRRVMGKEIKFLLHFVKESKQDESGMPNNRFLAERTGGTYSTLKVQPAELEDSGVYFCASNNQGDPKNIQYFGAGTRLSVL.

This clonotype occurred many times. This chain uses TRBV5-1 with TRBJ2-4; a weak D match, TRBD2 (6 bases). Germline CDR1 is SGHRS and CDR2 is YFSETQ. Trimming took 3 bases from V and 0 from J, leaving 7 bases between them. This CDR3 has 14 residues. In nucleotides, the CDR3 is TGCGCCAGCAGCTCGGGACTAGCCAAAAACATTCAGTACTTC. This translates into CASSSGLAKNIQYF.

This clonotype appeared many times. The chain uses TRBV28 and TRBJ2-5; tentative D call: TRBD1 (6 bases). The CDR3 is made up of 13 amino acids. Germline loops: CDR1 MDHEN, CDR2 SYDVKM. V was clipped by 5 bases and J by 2 bases, with 9 bases between them. DNA of the CDR3: TGTGCCAGCAGTCGGACAGATCAAGAGACCCAGTACTTC. Protein sequence: CASSRTDQETQYF.

This clonotype was observed many times. The V and J genes are TRBV6-2 or TRBV6-3 and TRBJ2-2; D unclear. Trimming removed 6 bases from V and 0 bases from J, with 11 bases in between. The CDR3 contains 15 residues. Germline CDR1 is MNHEY and CDR2 is SVGEGT. The CDR3 loop is CASRKAASNTGELFF. The CDR3 nucleotides are TGTGCCAGCAGAAAGGCTGCCTCGAACACCGGGGAGCTGTTTTTT.

The rearrangement links TRBV6-1 to TRBJ2-1; D perhaps matches TRBD2 (7 bases). Germline V gene lookup returns CDR1 MNHNS and CDR2 SASEGT. V lost 6 bases and J lost 5, with 14 bases in between. The CDR3 loop spans 14 amino acids. In nucleotides, the CDR3 is TGTGCCAGCAGCCCGGGGGGCACAAACAATGAGCAGTTCTTC. This sequence encodes CASSPGGTNNEQFF.

In its sample, this clonotype was seen many times. The V call is TRBV2, the J call TRBJ1-1; D unclear. CDR1 and CDR2 from the germline V gene are SNHLY and FYNNEI. The CDR3 runs to 13 residues. The ends were cut back, 10 bases at V and 1 base at J, with 13 bases in the middle. The CDR3 is CATASQQNTEAFF. CDR3 nucleotide sequence: TGTGCCACCGCGTCCCAGCAGAACACTGAAGCTTTCTTT. Drawing the rest from reference TRBV2 and TRBJ1-1, the complete variable domain is EPEVTQTPSHQVTQMGQEVILRCVPISNHLYFYWYRQILGQKVEFLVSFYNNEISEKSEIFDDQFSVERPDGSNFTLKIRSTKLEDSAMYFCATASQQNTEAFFGQGTRLTVV.

This clonotype was seen repeatedly, ten times or more. The gene calls are TRBV10-3 and TRBJ1-2; D might be TRBD1 (5 bases). The length of the CDR3 is 13 residues. The V and J ends lost 11 bases and 4 bases respectively, with 17 bases between them. Germline V CDR1 and CDR2: ENHRY, SYGVKD. The CDR3 region is CALSREGSYGYTF. CDR3 DNA: TGTGCCTTATCGCGGGAGGGGAGCTATGGCTACACCTTC.

With respect to this clonotype: A single base separates this from a much larger clone, so it may be a read error. This chain uses TRBV5-1 with TRBJ1-1; D unclear. Germline V lookup: CDR1 SGHRS, CDR2 YFSETQ. The length of the CDR3 is 15 residues. The ends were cut back, 0 bases at V and 0 bases at J, with 9 bases in the middle. The CDR3 loop reads CASSLDSPLNTEAFF. DNA for the CDR3: TGCGCCAGCAGCTTGGACAGTCCCTTGAACACTGAAGCTTTCTTT.

This clonotype occurred many times. The chain uses TRBV19 and TRBJ2-5; 8 bases agree with TRBD1. Per germline, CDR1 LNHDA and CDR2 SQIVND (reference sequence). J gave up 0 bases and V 5 bases, and 5 bases lay outside the gene matches. CDR3 length: 15 amino acids. CDR3: CASSLRDRYQETQYF. The CDR3 DNA follows: TGTGCCAGTAGTCTACGGGACAGGTACCAAGAGACCCAGTACTTC.

The CDR3: CASNPDRDTTSTDTQYF. In DNA form, the CDR3 reads TGTGCCAGCAACCCTGACCGGGACACCACTAGCACAGATACGCAGTATTTT. V is TRBV27 and J is TRBJ2-3; a possible D gene is TRBD1 (6 bases). Germline V gene data show CDR1 as MNHEY and CDR2 as SMNVEV (reference sequence). V was pared by 7 bases and J by 0 bases, with 20 bases between. This CDR3 is built from 17 residues.

This clonotype was counted at least ten times. This chain joins TRBV2 and TRBJ2-3; D not certain. From germline, CDR1 is SNHLY and CDR2 FYNNEI. V was cut by 8 bases and J by 4 bases, with 10 bases left in between. This CDR3 region has 12 residues. CDR3 DNA: TGTGCCAGCGCCCCTAATCCAGATACGCAGTATTTT. Its translation is CASAPNPDTQYF.

This clonotype was observed at least ten times. The chain recombines TRBV7-9 with TRBJ2-3, with TRBD2 matching 7 bases. This CDR3 spans 16 amino acids. Germline-derived CDR1 and CDR2 are SEHNR and FQNEAQ (reference sequence). The V segment lost 4 bases and the J segment 5 bases; nucleotides outside the gene matches: 12. The CDR3 region has the DNA TGTGCCAGCAGCTGGCGGGGGAGTCGGGATGTAGATACGCAGTATTTT. This encodes CASSWRGSRDVDTQYF.

Of note for this clonotype: An end of the junction differs from the germline gene, which may be a read error. This rearrangement joins TRBV20-1 to TRBJ1-4; D is unclear. Germline loops: CDR1 DFQATT, CDR2 SNEGSKA (reference sequence). There are 14 residues in the CDR3. As DNA, the CDR3 is TGCAGTGCTAGAACCACCCGGTCACTAGAAAAACTGTCTTTT. It yields the protein CSARTTRSLEKLSF.

In this sample, this clonotype turned up many times. V gene TRBV20-1 combines with J gene TRBJ2-1; D is ambiguous. Germline loops: CDR1 DFQATT, CDR2 SNEGSKA (reference sequence). V lost 4 bases and J 0 bases, leaving 22 bases between the germline ends. The length of the CDR3 is 18 residues. CDR3 protein: CSATKEPHFQSSYNEQFF. The CDR3 bases are TGCAGTGCTACAAAGGAGCCCCATTTTCAGAGCTCCTACAATGAGCAGTTCTTC.

This clonotype was seen repeatedly, ten times or more. V is TRBV7-2 and J is TRBJ2-7, with TRBD1 matching 9 bases. The V and J ends lost 3 bases and 2 bases, in that order; junction bases with no gene match: 5. The CDR3 loop spans 15 amino acids. From germline, CDR1 is SGHTA and CDR2 FQGNSA. The CDR3 DNA follows: TGTGCCAGCAGCTTTGGGGGACAGGGCCCCTACGAGCAGTACTTC. It is translated as CASSFGGQGPYEQYF.

This rearrangement joins TRBV30 to TRBJ1-4; D possibly corresponds to TRBD1 (5 bases). Germline V gene lookup returns CDR1 GTSNPN and CDR2 SVGIG (reference sequence). There are 16 residues in the CDR3. V was pared by 4 bases and J by 1 base, with 16 bases between. CDR3 coding DNA: TGTGCCTGGACGTACCAATACAGGAGAACTAATGAAAAACTGTTTTTT. It translates to CAWTYQYRRTNEKLFF.

This clonotype came up many times. The rearrangement uses TRBV28 and TRBJ1-5; D gene uncertain. Deletions cut 2 bases from V and 5 bases from J, with 7 bases between. This CDR3 has 13 amino acids. Germline assignment: CDR1 MDHEN and CDR2 SYDVKM. The CDR3 nucleotides are TGTGCCAGCAGTTTAGATTGGGATCAGCCCCAGCATTTT. Its translation is CASSLDWDQPQHF.